A single sample gave rise to the 20 T cell receptor beta chains below, sequenced in a study of cytomegalovirus exposure and HLA in healthy donors. Libraries were prepared by immunoSEQ multiplex PCR; TCRdb keeps only in-frame clonotypes and omits some of them. The sample records more than 90,000 clones, around 88% being singletons. The sample comprised PBMCs. The receptors here all came from a man aged 18-30 years in good health and CMV-seronegative.

J is TRBJ2-7 and V is TRBV5-6, with 8 bases fitting TRBD2. Germline assignment: CDR1 SGHDT and CDR2 YYEEEE. The CDR3 is made up of 13 amino acids. Trimming took 3 bases from V and 5 from J; bases not matched to a gene: 4. In DNA, the CDR3 is TGTGCCAGCAGCTGGGGACTAGTCGACGAGCAGTACTTC. Protein: CASSWGLVDEQYF.

V and J are TRBV9 and TRBJ2-3, with TRBD2 identical over 10 bases. V lost 4 bases to trimming and J lost 2 bases; unmatched junction nucleotides: 7. The germline V gene encodes CDR1 SGDLS and CDR2 YYNGEE. The CDR3 is 16 amino acids. CDR3 loop: CASSPGTSANTDTQYF. CDR3 nucleotide sequence: TGTGCCAGCAGCCCTGGGACTAGCGCGAACACAGATACGCAGTATTTT.

This clone was detected only a few times. Written as DNA, the CDR3 is TGTGCCAGCAGTGTCTCCGAGCAGTACTTC. Translating it yields CASSVSEQYF. The chain employs TRBV2 and TRBJ2-7; D is unresolved. This CDR3 comprises 10 residues. Germline V gene sequence: CDR1 SNHLY, CDR2 FYNNEI. Trimming took off 4 bases at V and 6 bases at J, with 4 bases between the two ends.

This rearrangement joins TRBV29-1 to TRBJ2-1; 13 bases match TRBD2. J was trimmed by 8 bases and V by 1 base; bases with no gene match: 5. The CDR3 consists of 15 residues. Germline loops: CDR1 SQVTM, CDR2 ANQGSEA. In DNA, the CDR3 is TGCAGCGTTGAAGGACTAGCGGGAGGCAAGGATGAGCAGTTCTTC. This encodes CSVEGLAGGKDEQFF.

The genes are TRBV6-1 and TRBJ2-1; D remains unclear. The CDR3 has 13 amino acids. Germline V gives CDR1 MNHNS, CDR2 SASEGT. Trimming took 4 bases from V and 9 from J, leaving 13 bases between them. CDR3 loop: CASSANSAGEQFF. DNA for the CDR3: TGTGCCAGCAGTGCCAACTCTGCTGGTGAGCAGTTCTTC.

Concerning this clone itself: One end of the junction is discordant with germline, which a read error may explain. The rearrangement joins TRBV29-1 to TRBJ1-2; 11 positions match TRBD1. Germline values: CDR1 SQVTM, CDR2 ANQGSEA. CDR3 length: 14 amino acids. In nucleotides, the CDR3 is TGCGGCGTTGAGGGACAGGGGGTGGTTAATGGCTACACCTTC. Amino acid sequence: CGVEGQGVVNGYTF.

The rearrangement uses TRBV7-9 and TRBJ1-5, with 11 nucleotides matching TRBD1. The V and J ends lost 5 bases and 3 bases, in that order; junction bases with no gene match: 3. CDR1 SEHNR and CDR2 FQNEAQ come from the germline V gene (reference sequence). CDR3 length: 15 residues. The CDR3 spells CASSPGQGVNQPQHF. The CDR3 DNA follows: TGTGCCAGCAGCCCGGGACAGGGGGTCAATCAGCCCCAGCATTTT.

The DNA of the CDR3 is TGTGCCTCCGGTGGCGGAGAAGCTTTCTTT. Amino acid sequence: CASGGGEAFF. This sequence joins TRBV6-5 and TRBJ1-1; D is undetermined. V was cut by 11 bases and J by 8 bases, with 12 bases left in between. Germline V CDR1 and CDR2: MNHEY, SVGAGI. The CDR3 covers 10 residues.

The chain joins TRBV30 to TRBJ2-7; 7 positions match TRBD1. CDR3 size: 14 residues. Germline values: CDR1 GTSNPN, CDR2 SVGIG (reference sequence). V lost 4 bases and J lost 5; bases outside the gene matches: 11. The CDR3 bases are TGTGCCTGGAAGACCGGGACAGCCGTGGACGAGCAGTACTTC. This encodes CAWKTGTAVDEQYF.

The chain combines TRBV2 with TRBJ1-2; tentatively, D is TRBD1 (6 bases). The CDR3 extends over 13 amino acids. Germline-derived CDR1 and CDR2 are SNHLY and FYNNEI. V lost 2 bases to trimming and J lost 5 bases, with 9 bases between them. CDR3 sequence: CASSEQGNYGYTF. CDR3 nucleotide sequence: TGTGCCAGCAGTGAACAGGGGAATTATGGCTACACCTTC. The whole variable domain, remainder taken from reference TRBV2 and TRBJ1-2, is EPEVTQTPSHQVTQMGQEVILRCVPISNHLYFYWYRQILGQKVEFLVSFYNNEISEKSEIFDDQFSVERPDGSNFTLKIRSTKLEDSAMYFCASSEQGNYGYTFGSGTRLTVV.

This clone was recorded once. The rearrangement uses TRBV6-1 and TRBJ2-3, with 8 bases matching TRBD2. The junction had 11 bases not matched to a gene; V was cut back by 4 bases and J by 14 bases. The CDR3 length is 13 residues. Germline CDR1 and CDR2: MNHNS and SASEGT. CDR3 coding DNA: TGTGCCAGCAGTGTCGGGGCTAGCGGGCCTAGGTATTTT. As protein: CASSVGASGPRYF.

The chain uses TRBV15 and TRBJ1-4; no clear D gene. The CDR3 runs to 15 residues. Deletions cut 0 bases from V and 7 bases from J, with 12 bases between. Germline CDR1 is LNHNV and CDR2 is YYDKDF (reference sequence). CDR3 loop: CATSRDRSRGEKLFF. In DNA form, the CDR3 reads TGTGCCACCAGCAGAGATCGATCCAGAGGTGAAAAACTGTTTTTT.

The rearrangement links TRBV19 to TRBJ1-2; 7 nucleotides agree with TRBD1. This CDR3 spans 14 amino acids. The germline CDR1 and CDR2 sequences are LNHDA and SQIVND (reference sequence). The junction had 8 bases not matched to a gene; V was cut back by 6 bases and J by 4 bases. The CDR3 spells CASSHPGQIYGYTF. Written as DNA, the CDR3 is TGTGCCAGTAGCCATCCGGGACAGATCTATGGCTACACCTTC.

This clone has more than one count but fewer than ten. CDR3 loop: CASSSPAGTGEREQFF. CDR3 DNA: TGTGCCAGCAGTTCCCCTGCCGGGACAGGGGAGCGTGAGCAGTTCTTC. This chain uses TRBV27 with TRBJ2-1, with TRBD1 matching over 10 bases. V lost 4 bases and J lost 9; bases outside the gene matches: 12. This CDR3 spans 16 amino acids. CDR1 and CDR2 from the germline V gene are MNHEY and SMNVEV (reference sequence).

CDR3 loop: CASSWGGDRGRETQYF. CDR3 coding DNA: TGTGCCAGCAGCTGGGGGGGAGACAGGGGACGAGAGACCCAGTACTTC. The J gene is TRBJ2-5, the V gene TRBV7-9, with a weak D call TRBD1 (8 bases). The length of the CDR3 is 16 residues. Deletions cut 4 bases from V and 4 bases from J, with 19 bases between. Germline V lookup: CDR1 SEHNR, CDR2 FQNEAQ (reference sequence).

This chain uses TRBV4-2 with TRBJ2-1; 7 positions match TRBD2. CDR1 LGHNA and CDR2 YNFKEQ come from the germline V gene. V dropped 1 base and J dropped 4; count of bases not matched to a gene: 4. The CDR3 has 15 amino acids. Written as DNA, the CDR3 is TGTGCCAGCAGCCAAGTCGCTAGCGGTTACAATGAGCAGTTCTTC. Translation gives CASSQVASGYNEQFF.

The chain has TRBV6-6 and TRBJ2-3, with 7 bases fitting TRBD2. The CDR3 is 16 amino acids. J lost 1 base, V lost 6 bases, and 10 bases had no gene match. CDR1 is MNHNY, CDR2 SVGAGI, per germline (reference sequence). In DNA, the CDR3 is TGTGCCAGCAGACCACCGGGGCTAGCGGGCACAGATACGCAGTATTTT. Translated, it gives CASRPPGLAGTDTQYF.

The genes are TRBV7-7 and TRBJ2-2; tentative D call: TRBD1 (5 bases). This CDR3 region has 15 residues. Germline values: CDR1 SSHAT, CDR2 FNYEAQ (reference sequence). CDR3 in amino acids: CVTHTGILNTGELFF. In nucleotides, the CDR3 is TGTGTCACCCACACAGGAATTCTCAACACCGGGGAGCTGTTTTTT.

The chain carries TRBV6-4 and TRBJ2-2; D may be TRBD2 (5 bases). Germline V gives CDR1 MRHNA, CDR2 SNTAGT. This CDR3 region has 15 residues. V was shortened by 0 bases and J by 3 bases, with 8 bases between the two germline ends. CDR3 sequence: CASSDSGSDTGELFF. The CDR3 region has the DNA TGTGCCAGCAGTGACTCGGGGAGCGACACCGGGGAGCTGTTTTTT.

The chain carries TRBV30 and TRBJ2-1; 7 nucleotides align to TRBD2. The J segment lost 10 bases and the V segment lost 2 bases, leaving 11 bases of the junction unmatched. This CDR3 comprises 14 residues. Looked up from germline, CDR1 is GTSNPN and CDR2 is SVGIG (reference sequence). This chain's CDR3 is CAWSNGLVDSEQFF. The CDR3 nucleotides are TGTGCCTGGAGTAATGGACTAGTGGACTCGGAGCAGTTCTTC.